The T cell receptor (beta chain) under discussion was sequenced for a study of cytomegalovirus exposure and HLA in healthy donors. Whole-study context: Caucasian-associated ancestry cluster membership applied to about four fifths of approximately 420 genotyped donors.

Trimming left V 5 bases short and J 4 bases short, with 18 bases between. The CDR3 is made up of 15 amino acids. Germline V gene data show CDR1 as SEHNR and CDR2 as FQNEAQ (reference sequence). Healthy individuals who donated bone marrow served as the donors. This clone showed up just a few times. The PCR employed 60 Vbeta primers together with 13 Jbeta primers. Produced via immunoSEQ multiplex PCR; TCRdb's table is partial and in-frame only. The sample shows some 120,000 clones, 9.5% of them seen only once. The sequenced sample was PBMCs. The chain combines TRBV7-9 with TRBJ2-7, with a possible D match to TRBD1 (6 bases). The source of this sequence is a man aged 30 to 45 in good health and CMV-seronegative. The CDR3 loop is CASSDQVQGRYEQYF. In DNA, the CDR3 is TGTGCCAGCAGCGACCAGGTACAGGGTAGGTACGAGCAGTACTTC.